One and the same sample provided the 19 T cell receptor beta chains below, sequenced in a study of blood T cell repertoires in COVID-19. Only in-frame clones appear in the TCRdb table, and some are missing; sequencing was by immunoSEQ multiplex PCR. Of over 200,000 clones listed, more than 70% are singletons. Sequenced input: peripheral blood. Source of these receptors: a woman in her fifties or sixties with acute or convalescent COVID-19.

This chain's CDR3 is CASSVSSAGTQYF. The CDR3 nucleotides are TGTGCCAGCAGCGTATCTAGTGCCGGGACCCAGTACTTC. The V call is TRBV9, the J call TRBJ2-5; no firm D call. The V end lost 1 base, the J end lost 7 bases, and 11 bases lay between the germline ends. Germline V CDR1 and CDR2: SGDLS, YYNGEE. The CDR3 is 13 amino acids.

J is TRBJ1-4 and V is TRBV6-2 or TRBV6-3, with D maybe TRBD1 (5 bases). Trimming shortened V by 5 bases and J by 8 bases, and 21 bases separated the two germline ends. The CDR3 runs 16 residues. Germline lookup yields CDR1 MNHEY and CDR2 SVGEGT. CDR3 in DNA: TGTGCCAGCAGTAGACATGAAGGGGCGGTGAAGGAAAAACTGTTTTTT. Its translation: CASSRHEGAVKEKLFF.

The CDR3 coding sequence is TGTGCCAGCAGCTTAGTAGCGGGGGGGGAGCAGTTCTTC. It encodes CASSLVAGGEQFF. This sequence joins TRBV7-2 and TRBJ2-1; 11 nucleotides agree with TRBD2. V dropped 1 base and J dropped 10; count of bases not matched to a gene: 0. CDR1 and CDR2 (germline): SGHTA, FQGNSA. The CDR3 totals 13 residues.

This clone was seen more than once but under ten times. The chain uses TRBV11-2 and TRBJ1-4; the match to TRBD1 covers 8 bases. CDR1 and CDR2 (germline): SGHAT, FQNNGV. This CDR3 is 17 amino acids long. The V and J ends lost 1 base and 5 bases, in that order; junction bases with no gene match: 9. The CDR3 coding sequence is TGTGCCAGCAGCTTAGGAGGGACAGGAATGGGAAATGAAAAACTGTTTTTT. Translating it yields CASSLGGTGMGNEKLFF.

This chain's CDR3 is CASSPGGGRTDTQYF. The CDR3 nucleotides are TGTGCCAGCAGCCCTGGCGGGGGGAGGACAGATACGCAGTATTTT. This chain uses TRBV7-3 with TRBJ2-3, with 8 positions matching TRBD2. V lost 5 bases, J lost 3 bases, and 7 bases stayed unmatched. Germline V gene data show CDR1 as SGHTA and CDR2 as FQGTGA. This CDR3 has 15 residues.

The V call is TRBV18, the J call TRBJ1-6, with 7 bases lining up with TRBD1. V shed 1 base, J shed 5 bases, and the junction held 11 bases outside the gene matches. The CDR3 extends over 18 amino acids. CDR1 and CDR2 (germline): KGHSH, LQKENI. As DNA, the CDR3 is TGTGCCAGCTCACCACTTCCCGGCGGGACAGCGAATAATTCACCCCTCCACTTT. As protein: CASSPLPGGTANNSPLHF.

The genes are TRBV27 and TRBJ1-1; TRBD1 matches 11 bases. CDR3 length: 18 amino acids. CDR1 MNHEY and CDR2 SMNVEV come from the germline V gene (reference sequence). Trimming at V came to 1 base and at J to 4 bases, leaving 11 bases not matched to a gene. The DNA of the CDR3 is TGTGCCAGCAGTTTATTAGGACAGGGGGCGGTAGCGCGCACTGAAGCTTTCTTT. It specifies CASSLLGQGAVARTEAFF.

The chain uses TRBV16 and TRBJ1-1; D unresolved. Germline lookup yields CDR1 KGHSY and CDR2 FQNENV. Deletions cut 4 bases from V and 6 bases from J, with 18 bases between. The CDR3 loop spans 15 amino acids. The CDR3 loop reads CASSLKAVSGSEAFF. DNA for the CDR3: TGTGCCAGCAGCCTTAAGGCAGTGTCGGGATCTGAAGCTTTCTTT.

This clone was picked up one time. The rearrangement uses TRBV6-6 and TRBJ1-5, with TRBD1 as a possible D gene (6 bases). Germline V CDR1 and CDR2: MNHNY, SVGAGI (reference sequence). The CDR3 has 14 amino acids. The V and J ends lost 2 bases and 4 bases respectively, with 9 bases between them. The chain's CDR3 is CASSYAGANQPQHF. CDR3 DNA sequence: TGTGCCAGCAGTTACGCGGGGGCGAATCAGCCCCAGCATTTT.

The chain recombines TRBV6-2 or TRBV6-3 with TRBJ1-2, with TRBD1 matching 8 bases. The junction had 6 bases not matched to a gene; V was cut back by 6 bases and J by 6 bases. The CDR3 consists of 13 residues. Germline V gives CDR1 MNHEY, CDR2 SVGEGT. CDR3 region: CASSQGALNGYTF. DNA for the CDR3: TGTGCCAGCAGCCAGGGGGCGTTAAATGGCTACACCTTC.

The J gene is TRBJ1-4, the V gene TRBV7-9; D is unclear. Trimming removed 1 base at V and 13 bases at J, with 13 bases between. The CDR3 has 13 residues. Germline CDR1 reads SEHNR; CDR2 reads FQNEAQ (reference sequence). The CDR3 coding sequence is TGTGCCAGCAGCTTAGTGGTAGGACTGGCACTGTTTTTT. Encoded protein: CASSLVVGLALFF.

This chain links TRBV30 with TRBJ2-3; 11 bases fit TRBD2. Unmatched junction bases numbered 3, after V lost 4 bases and J lost 0 bases. CDR1 is GTSNPN, CDR2 SVGIG, per germline (reference sequence). The CDR3 is 15 amino acids. This CDR3 is CAWTSSGGSTDTQYF. The CDR3 DNA follows: TGTGCCTGGACCTCTAGCGGGGGGAGCACAGATACGCAGTATTTT.

This clone was seen just once. J is TRBJ1-2 and V is TRBV19; perhaps TRBD1 as D (6 bases). Germline V CDR1 and CDR2: LNHDA, SQIVND (reference sequence). The CDR3 is 13 residues long. V was trimmed by 6 bases and J by 6 bases, leaving 14 bases between them. CDR3 residues: CASRSGESNGYTF. The CDR3 region has the DNA TGTGCCAGTAGGTCAGGGGAGTCGAATGGCTACACCTTC.

The chain uses TRBV19 and TRBJ2-3; 7 positions agree with TRBD1. This CDR3 has 16 amino acids. CDR1 is LNHDA and CDR2 is SQIVND in the germline V gene (reference sequence). Trimming at V came to 8 bases and at J to 0 bases, leaving 11 bases not matched to a gene. The CDR3 DNA follows: TGTGCCAGTCTGGGGACAGCCAGGGGGAGCACAGATACGCAGTATTTT. Translated: CASLGTARGSTDTQYF.

This clone appeared once. The chain couples TRBV7-9 to TRBJ2-5; 7 bases are a match to TRBD1. This CDR3 has 16 amino acids. V lost 5 bases, J lost 4 bases, and 13 bases stayed unmatched. Germline V gene data show CDR1 as SEHNR and CDR2 as FQNEAQ (reference sequence). The CDR3 reads CASSKGQEGLSETQYF. The CDR3 DNA follows: TGTGCCAGCAGCAAAGGACAGGAAGGCCTATCAGAGACCCAGTACTTC. Drawing the rest from reference TRBV7-9 and TRBJ2-5, the complete variable domain is DTGVSQNPRHKITKRGQNVTFRCDPISEHNRLYWYRQTLGQGPEFLTYFQNEAQLEKSRLLSDRFSAERPKGSFSTLEIQRTEQGDSAMYLCASSKGQEGLSETQYFGPGTRLLVL.

The chain has TRBV19 and TRBJ1-5; no clear D gene. This CDR3 spans 13 amino acids. The germline V gene encodes CDR1 LNHDA and CDR2 SQIVND (reference sequence). V gave up 0 bases and J gave up 6 bases, with 6 bases separating them. The CDR3 DNA is TGTGCCAGTAGTATAGATCTAACTCAGCCCCAGCATTTT. The encoded protein is CASSIDLTQPQHF.

This clone has just one count. The chain couples TRBV19 to TRBJ2-1; 8 bases align to TRBD2. The germline gives CDR1 LNHDA, CDR2 SQIVND (reference sequence). This CDR3 spans 16 amino acids. Trimming at V came to 7 bases and at J to 6 bases, leaving 14 bases not matched to a gene. The CDR3 protein is CASTLRLSGSSNEQFF. In nucleotides, the CDR3 is TGTGCCAGTACTCTCCGTCTCAGCGGGAGCTCCAATGAGCAGTTCTTC.

The chain links TRBV5-8 to TRBJ1-4; tentatively, D is TRBD1 (6 bases). The germline gives CDR1 SGHTS, CDR2 YDEGEE. V was shortened by 4 bases and J by 0 bases, with 13 bases between the two germline ends. The CDR3 is made up of 16 amino acids. The CDR3 loop is CASSARTAATNEKLFF. The CDR3 DNA sequence: TGTGCCAGCAGCGCGAGGACAGCTGCAACTAATGAAAAACTGTTTTTT.

The chain is built from TRBV25-1 and TRBJ1-4, with TRBD1 as a possible D gene (6 bases). CDR1 is MGHDK, CDR2 SYGVNS, per germline. CDR3 size: 16 residues. V lost 3 bases and J lost 3, with 14 bases in between. The CDR3: CASSDWGGAANEKLFF. The DNA of the CDR3 is TGTGCCAGCAGTGATTGGGGGGGGGCAGCTAATGAAAAACTGTTTTTT.